Listed here is a single TCR beta chain. As originally analysed: Amplified reference gene primers provided the basis for estimating nucleated cell counts. TCRdb's copy holds only in-frame clones and misses some; the assay was immunoSEQ multiplex PCR. V, J and clone size were drawn from that table, and D and trimming were deduced from the DNA. In the table there are approximately 68,000 clones, 80% to 90% of which are singletons. This entry belongs to a study of blood T cell repertoires in COVID-19. The wider study: Sites in the United States, Italy and Spain provided acute and convalescent COVID-19 samples. PBMCs, B-cell-depleted T cells, or T cells were the source of the cDNA or gDNA that made up the material.

Trimming at V came to 3 bases and at J to 4 bases, leaving 5 bases not matched to a gene. The CDR3 contains 14 residues. Germline V CDR1 and CDR2: SGHKS, YYEKEE (reference sequence). The sequenced sample consisted of peripheral blood. J is TRBJ1-2 and V is TRBV5-5, with TRBD1 identical over 8 bases. This clonotype was sampled from a man aged 50 to 59 with active COVID-19. CDR3 DNA sequence: TGTGCCAGCAGCTCTATACAGGGGGGCTATGGCTACACCTTC. This encodes CASSSIQGGYGYTF.